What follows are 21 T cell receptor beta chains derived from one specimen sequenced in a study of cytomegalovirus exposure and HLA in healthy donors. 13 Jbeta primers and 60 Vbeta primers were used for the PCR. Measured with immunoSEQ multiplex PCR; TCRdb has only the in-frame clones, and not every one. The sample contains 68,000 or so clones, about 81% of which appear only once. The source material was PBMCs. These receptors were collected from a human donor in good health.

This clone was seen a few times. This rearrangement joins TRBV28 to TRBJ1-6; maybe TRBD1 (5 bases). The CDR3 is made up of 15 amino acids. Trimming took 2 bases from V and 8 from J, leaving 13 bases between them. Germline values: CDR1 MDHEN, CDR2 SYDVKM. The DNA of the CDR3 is TGTGCCAGCAGTTTAATGGGAGGGGACCATTCACCCCTCCACTTT. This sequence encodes CASSLMGGDHSPLHF. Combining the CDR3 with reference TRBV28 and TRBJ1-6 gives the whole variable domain DVKVTQSSRYLVKRTGEKVFLECVQDMDHENMFWYRQDPGLGLRLIYFSYDVKMKEKGDIPEGYSVSREKKERFSLILESASTNQTSMYLCASSLMGGDHSPLHFGNGTRLTVT.

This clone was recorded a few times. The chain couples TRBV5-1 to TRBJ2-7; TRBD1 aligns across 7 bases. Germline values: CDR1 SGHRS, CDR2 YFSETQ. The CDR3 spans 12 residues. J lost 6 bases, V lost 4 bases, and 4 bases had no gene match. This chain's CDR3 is CASSATGREQYF. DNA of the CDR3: TGCGCCAGCAGCGCGACAGGGCGCGAGCAGTACTTC.

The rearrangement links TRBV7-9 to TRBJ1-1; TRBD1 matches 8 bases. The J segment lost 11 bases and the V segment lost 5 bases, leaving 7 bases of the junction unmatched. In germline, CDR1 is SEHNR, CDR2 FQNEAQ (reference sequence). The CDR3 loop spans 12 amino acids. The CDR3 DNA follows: TGTGCCAGCAGCGCACCAGGGGGCGACGCTTTCTTT. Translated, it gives CASSAPGGDAFF.

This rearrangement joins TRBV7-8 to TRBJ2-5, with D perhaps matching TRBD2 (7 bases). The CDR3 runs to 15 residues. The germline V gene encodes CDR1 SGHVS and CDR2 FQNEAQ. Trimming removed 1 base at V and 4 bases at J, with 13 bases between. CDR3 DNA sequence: TGTGCCAGCAGCTTAGATCGGGGGGCCCCAGAGACCCAGTACTTC. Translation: CASSLDRGAPETQYF.

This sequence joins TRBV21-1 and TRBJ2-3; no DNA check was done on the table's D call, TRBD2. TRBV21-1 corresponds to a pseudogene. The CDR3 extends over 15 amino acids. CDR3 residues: CASSKAGGRVDTQYF. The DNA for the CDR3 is TGTGCCAGCAGCAAAGCGGGGGGGCGGGTAGATACGCAGTATTTT.

CDR3 nucleotides: TGTGCCAGCAGCTTAAGACAGGGGACCACTGAAGCTTTCTTT. Its protein product is CASSLRQGTTEAFF. V is TRBV5-8 and J is TRBJ1-1; TRBD1 aligns across 8 bases. This CDR3 comprises 14 residues. CDR1 is SGHTS and CDR2 is YDEGEE in the germline V gene. The junction had 4 bases not matched to a gene; V was cut back by 2 bases and J by 4 bases. The whole variable domain, remainder taken from reference TRBV5-8 and TRBJ1-1, is EAGVTQSPTHLIKTRGQQATLRCSPISGHTSVYWYQQALGLGLQFLLWYDEGEERNRGNFPPRFSGRQFPNYSSELNVNALELEDSALYLCASSLRQGTTEAFFGQGTRLTVV.

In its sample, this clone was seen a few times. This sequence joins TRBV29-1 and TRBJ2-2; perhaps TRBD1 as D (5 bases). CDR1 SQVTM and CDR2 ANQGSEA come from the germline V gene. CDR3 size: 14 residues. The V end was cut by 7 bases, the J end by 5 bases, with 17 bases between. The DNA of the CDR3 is TGCAGCGCCTGGCGCTGGGGCCGTACCGGGGAGCTGTTTTTT. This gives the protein CSAWRWGRTGELFF.

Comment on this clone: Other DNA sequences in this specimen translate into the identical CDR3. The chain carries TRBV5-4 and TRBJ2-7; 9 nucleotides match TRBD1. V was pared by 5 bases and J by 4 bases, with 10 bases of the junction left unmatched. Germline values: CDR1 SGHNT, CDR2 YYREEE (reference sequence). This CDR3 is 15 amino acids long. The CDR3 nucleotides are TGTGCCAGCAGGATGGGACAGGGAACCCAGTACGAGCAGTACTTC. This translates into CASRMGQGTQYEQYF.

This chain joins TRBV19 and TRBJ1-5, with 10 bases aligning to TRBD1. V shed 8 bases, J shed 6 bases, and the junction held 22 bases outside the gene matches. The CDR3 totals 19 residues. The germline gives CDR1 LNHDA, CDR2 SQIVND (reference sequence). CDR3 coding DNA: TGTGCCAGTGGAAATATCCCGGGACAGGGGTCGAGGGTAGGTCAGCCCCAGCATTTT. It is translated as CASGNIPGQGSRVGQPQHF.

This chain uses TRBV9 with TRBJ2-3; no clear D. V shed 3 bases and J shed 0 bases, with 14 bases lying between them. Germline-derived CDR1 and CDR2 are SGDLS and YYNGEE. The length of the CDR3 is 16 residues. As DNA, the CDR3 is TGTGCCAGCAGCGGACCTAGTGCGCCTAGCACAGATACGCAGTATTTT. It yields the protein CASSGPSAPSTDTQYF.

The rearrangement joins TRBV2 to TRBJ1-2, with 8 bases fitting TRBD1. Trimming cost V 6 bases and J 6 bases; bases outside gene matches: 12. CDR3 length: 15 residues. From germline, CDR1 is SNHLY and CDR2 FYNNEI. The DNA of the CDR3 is TGTGCCAGCAGGGACTCTACCCTGACAGGGGATGGCTACACCTTC. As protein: CASRDSTLTGDGYTF. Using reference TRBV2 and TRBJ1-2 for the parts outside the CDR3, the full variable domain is EPEVTQTPSHQVTQMGQEVILRCVPISNHLYFYWYRQILGQKVEFLVSFYNNEISEKSEIFDDQFSVERPDGSNFTLKIRSTKLEDSAMYFCASRDSTLTGDGYTFGSGTRLTVV.

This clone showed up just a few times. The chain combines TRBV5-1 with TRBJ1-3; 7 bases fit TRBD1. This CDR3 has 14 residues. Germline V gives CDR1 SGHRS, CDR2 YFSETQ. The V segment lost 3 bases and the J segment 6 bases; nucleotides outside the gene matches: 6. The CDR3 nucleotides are TGCGCCAGCAGCTCAGAGGGACAGATAAACACCATATATTTT. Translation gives CASSSEGQINTIYF.

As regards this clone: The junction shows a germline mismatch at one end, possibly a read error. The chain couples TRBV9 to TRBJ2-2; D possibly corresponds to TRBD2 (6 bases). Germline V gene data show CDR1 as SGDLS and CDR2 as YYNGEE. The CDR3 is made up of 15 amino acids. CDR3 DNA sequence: TGTGCCAGCAGCGTGGGCGGGGAGAACGCCGGGGAGCTGTTTTTT. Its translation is CASSVGGENAGELFF.

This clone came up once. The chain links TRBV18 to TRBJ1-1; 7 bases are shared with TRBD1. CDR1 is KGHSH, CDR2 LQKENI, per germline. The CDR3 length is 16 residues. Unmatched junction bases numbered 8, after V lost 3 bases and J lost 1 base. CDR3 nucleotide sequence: TGTGCCAGCTCACCGCGATGGGGGACAGAGAACACTGAAGCTTTCTTT. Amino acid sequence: CASSPRWGTENTEAFF.

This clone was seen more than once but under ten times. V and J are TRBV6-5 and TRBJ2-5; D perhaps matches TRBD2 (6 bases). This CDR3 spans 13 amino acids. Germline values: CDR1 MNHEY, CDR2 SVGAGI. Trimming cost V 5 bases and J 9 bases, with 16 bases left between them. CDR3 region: CASSTPGTGAQYF. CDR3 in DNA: TGTGCCAGCAGTACCCCAGGGACGGGGGCCCAGTACTTC.

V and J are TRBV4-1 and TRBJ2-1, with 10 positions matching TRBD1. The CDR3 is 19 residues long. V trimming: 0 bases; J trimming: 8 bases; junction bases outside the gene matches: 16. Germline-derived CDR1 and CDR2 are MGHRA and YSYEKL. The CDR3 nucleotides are TGCGCCAGCAGCCAAGATTTGGGGTTAAGACAGGGGGCGCAGGATGAGCAGTTCTTC. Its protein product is CASSQDLGLRQGAQDEQFF.

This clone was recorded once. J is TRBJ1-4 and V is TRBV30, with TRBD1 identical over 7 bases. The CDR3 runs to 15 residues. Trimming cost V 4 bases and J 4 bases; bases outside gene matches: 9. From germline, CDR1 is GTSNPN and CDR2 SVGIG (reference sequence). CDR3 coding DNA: TGTGCCTGGACGCGTACAGGGGTCAATAATGAAAAACTGTTTTTT. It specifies CAWTRTGVNNEKLFF.

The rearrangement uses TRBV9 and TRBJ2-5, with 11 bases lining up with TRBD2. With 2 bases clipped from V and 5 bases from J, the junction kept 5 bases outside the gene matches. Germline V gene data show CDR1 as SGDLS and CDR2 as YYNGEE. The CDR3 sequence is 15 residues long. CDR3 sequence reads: CASSVMTSGVETQYF. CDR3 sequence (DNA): TGTGCCAGCAGCGTCATGACTAGCGGGGTGGAGACCCAGTACTTC.

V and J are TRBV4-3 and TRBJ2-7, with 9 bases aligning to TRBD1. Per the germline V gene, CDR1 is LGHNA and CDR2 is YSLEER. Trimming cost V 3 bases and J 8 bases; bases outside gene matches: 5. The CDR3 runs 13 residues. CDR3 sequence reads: CASSHRTGDKQYF. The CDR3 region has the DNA TGCGCCAGCAGCCACCGGACAGGGGACAAGCAGTACTTC.

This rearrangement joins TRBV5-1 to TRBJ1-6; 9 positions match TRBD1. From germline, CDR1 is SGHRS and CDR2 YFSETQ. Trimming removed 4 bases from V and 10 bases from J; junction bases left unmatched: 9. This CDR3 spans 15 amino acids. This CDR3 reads CASSQGQGVNSPLHF. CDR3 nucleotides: TGCGCCAGCAGCCAGGGACAGGGAGTAAACTCACCCCTCCACTTT.

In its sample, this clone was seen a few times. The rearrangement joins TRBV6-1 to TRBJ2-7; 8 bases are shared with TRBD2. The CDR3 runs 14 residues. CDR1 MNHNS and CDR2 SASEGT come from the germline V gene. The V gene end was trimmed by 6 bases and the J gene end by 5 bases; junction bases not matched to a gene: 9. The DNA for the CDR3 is TGTGCCAGCAGATACCGGCTAGCGGGCGACGAGCAGTACTTC. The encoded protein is CASRYRLAGDEQYF.